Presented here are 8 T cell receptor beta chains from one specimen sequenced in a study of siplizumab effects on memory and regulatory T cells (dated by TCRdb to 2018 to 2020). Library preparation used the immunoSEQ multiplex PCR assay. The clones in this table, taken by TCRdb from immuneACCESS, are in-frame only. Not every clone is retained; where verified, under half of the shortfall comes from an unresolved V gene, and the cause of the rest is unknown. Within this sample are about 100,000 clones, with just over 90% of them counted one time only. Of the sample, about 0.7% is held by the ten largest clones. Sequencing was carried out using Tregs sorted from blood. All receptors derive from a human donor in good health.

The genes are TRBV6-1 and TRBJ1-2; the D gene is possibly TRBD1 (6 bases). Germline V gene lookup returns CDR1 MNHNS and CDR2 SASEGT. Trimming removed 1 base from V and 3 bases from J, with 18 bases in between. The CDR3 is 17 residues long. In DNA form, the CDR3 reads TGTGCCAGCAGTGAAGAGGGTGACAGGACACTTGACTATGGCTACACCTTC. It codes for CASSEEGDRTLDYGYTF.

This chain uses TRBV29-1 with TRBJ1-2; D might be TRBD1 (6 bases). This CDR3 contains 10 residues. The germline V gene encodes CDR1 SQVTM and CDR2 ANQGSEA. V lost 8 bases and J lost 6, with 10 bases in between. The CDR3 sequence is CSTYRDGYTF. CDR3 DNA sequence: TGCAGCACCTACAGGGATGGCTACACCTTC.

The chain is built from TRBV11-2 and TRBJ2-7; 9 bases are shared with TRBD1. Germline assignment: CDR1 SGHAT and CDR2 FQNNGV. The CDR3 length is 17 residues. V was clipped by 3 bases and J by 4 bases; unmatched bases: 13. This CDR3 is CASSLRDQGQGSYEQYF. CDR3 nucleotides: TGTGCCAGCAGCTTGAGAGACCAGGGACAGGGAAGTTACGAGCAGTACTTC.

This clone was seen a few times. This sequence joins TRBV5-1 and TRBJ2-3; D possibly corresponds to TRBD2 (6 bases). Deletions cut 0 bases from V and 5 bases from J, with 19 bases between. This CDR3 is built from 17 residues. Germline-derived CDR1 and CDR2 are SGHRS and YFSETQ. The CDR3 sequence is CASSLVQGTPGEDTQYF. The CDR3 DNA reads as TGCGCCAGCAGCTTGGTCCAGGGTACACCGGGAGAAGATACGCAGTATTTT. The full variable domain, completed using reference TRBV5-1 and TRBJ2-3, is KAGVTQTPRYLIKTRGQQVTLSCSPISGHRSVSWYQQTPGQGLQFLFEYFSETQRNKGNFPGRFSGRQFSNSRSEMNVSTLELGDSALYLCASSLVQGTPGEDTQYFGPGTRLTVL.

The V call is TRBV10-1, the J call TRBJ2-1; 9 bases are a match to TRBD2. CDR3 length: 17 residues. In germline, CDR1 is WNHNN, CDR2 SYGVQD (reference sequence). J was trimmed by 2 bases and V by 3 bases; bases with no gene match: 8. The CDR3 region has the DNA TGCGCCAGCAGTGACTACATAGCGGGAGTCGCCTACAATGAGCAGTTCTTC. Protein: CASSDYIAGVAYNEQFF.

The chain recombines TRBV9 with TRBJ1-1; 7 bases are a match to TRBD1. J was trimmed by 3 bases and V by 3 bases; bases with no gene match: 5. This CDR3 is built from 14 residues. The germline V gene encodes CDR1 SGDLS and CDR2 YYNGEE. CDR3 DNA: TGTGCCAGCAGCGCCACGACAGGGTACACTGAAGCTTTCTTT. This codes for CASSATTGYTEAFF.

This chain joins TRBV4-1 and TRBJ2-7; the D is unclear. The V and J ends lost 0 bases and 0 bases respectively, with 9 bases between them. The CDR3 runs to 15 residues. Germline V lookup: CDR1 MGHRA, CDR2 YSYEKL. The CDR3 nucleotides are TGCGCCAGCAGCCAAGATTATCCGACCTCCTACGAGCAGTACTTC. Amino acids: CASSQDYPTSYEQYF.

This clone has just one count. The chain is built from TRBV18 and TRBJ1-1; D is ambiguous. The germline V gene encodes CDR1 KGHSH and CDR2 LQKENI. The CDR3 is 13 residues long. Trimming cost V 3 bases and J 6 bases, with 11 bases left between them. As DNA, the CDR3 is TGTGCCAGCTCACCCGGTAAAAACGCTGAAGCTTTCTTT. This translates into CASSPGKNAEAFF.